These T cell receptor beta chains were read from a single sample in a study of shared clonotypes between healthy human individuals. Measured with immunoSEQ multiplex PCR; TCRdb has only the in-frame clones, and not every one. The table lists roughly 2 million clones, roughly 94% of them singletons. The sample taken for sequencing was naive CD4+ T cells sorted from blood. These receptors all stem from a man between 18 and 35 years old in good health. The CDR3 runs from the conserved cysteine through the conserved F or W. A D gene is named only where the DNA matches it firmly. Some rows mark clone size as missing; the rest say once, few, many or name a class of expanded clone.

>TRBJ2-4|.|.|TRBV29-1
CSVEAAKNIQYF
TGCAGCGTTGAAGCGGCCAAAAACATTCAGTACTTC
>TRBJ2-5|.|TRBD2|TRBV7-8
CASSVRTASGRETQYF
TGTGCCAGCAGCGTACGGACGGCTAGCGGGAGGGAGACCCAGTACTTC
>TRBJ1-3|.|TRBD1|TRBV6-1
CASSEWDRSGNTIYF
TGTGCCAGCAGTGAATGGGACAGATCCGGAAACACCATATATTTT
>TRBJ1-4|.|.|TRBV30
CAWSQSERVLEKLFF
TGTGCCTGGAGTCAGTCGGAGAGGGTTTTGGAAAAACTGTTTTTT
>TRBJ1-2|.|TRBD1|TRBV30
CAWSVWPGGGYGYTF
TGTGCCTGGAGTGTATGGCCAGGGGGCGGATATGGCTACACCTTC
>TRBJ1-2|once|.|TRBV6-5
CASTWAGREPYGYTF
TGTGCCAGCACCTGGGCGGGACGGGAACCCTATGGCTACACCTTC
>TRBJ2-4|.|.|TRBV6-1
CASSEQPLAKNIQYF
TGTGCCAGCAGTGAACAGCCTCTAGCCAAAAACATTCAGTACTTC
>TRBJ2-3|.|.|TRBV7-2
CASSLATTDTQYF
TGTGCCAGCAGCTTAGCCACCACAGATACGCAGTATTTT
>TRBJ1-1|.|TRBD1|TRBV6-5
CANEGQKNTEAFF
TGTGCCAACGAGGGACAGAAGAACACTGAAGCTTTCTTT
>TRBJ2-7|.|.|TRBV5-1
CASSLGSVGYSYEQYF
TGCGCCAGCAGCTTGGGGTCAGTGGGATACTCCTACGAGCAGTACTTC
>TRBJ1-6|.|.|TRBV2
CASSEALGGVSPLHF
TGTGCCAGCAGTGAAGCGCTAGGGGGGGTTTCACCCCTCCACTTT
>TRBJ2-4|.|.|TRBV2
CASSEASAILAKNIQYF
TGTGCCAGCAGTGAGGCGTCAGCTATCCTAGCCAAAAACATTCAGTACTTC
>TRBJ2-7|.|.|TRBV28
CASSTKPYEQYF
TGTGCCAGCAGTACAAAGCCCTACGAGCAGTACTTC
>TRBJ2-7|.|TRBD1|TRBV7-9
CASSLSTGSYEQYF
TGTGCCAGCAGCTTATCGACAGGGTCCTACGAGCAGTACTTC